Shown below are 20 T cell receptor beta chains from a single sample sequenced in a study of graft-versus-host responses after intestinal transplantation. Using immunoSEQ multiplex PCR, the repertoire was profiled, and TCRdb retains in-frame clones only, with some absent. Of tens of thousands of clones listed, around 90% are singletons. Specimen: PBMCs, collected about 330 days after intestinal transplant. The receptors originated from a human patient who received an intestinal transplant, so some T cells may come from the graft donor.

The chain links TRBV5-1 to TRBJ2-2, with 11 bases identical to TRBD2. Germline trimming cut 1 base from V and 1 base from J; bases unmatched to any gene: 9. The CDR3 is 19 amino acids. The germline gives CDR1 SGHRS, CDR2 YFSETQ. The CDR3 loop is CASSLTLLAGGQNTGELFF. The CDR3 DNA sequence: TGCGCCAGCAGCTTGACCCTCCTAGCGGGAGGACAGAACACCGGGGAGCTGTTTTTT.

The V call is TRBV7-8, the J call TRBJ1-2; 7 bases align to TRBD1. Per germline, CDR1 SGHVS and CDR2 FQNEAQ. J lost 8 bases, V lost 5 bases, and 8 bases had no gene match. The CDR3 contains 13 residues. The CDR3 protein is CASSHKTGRGYTF. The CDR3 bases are TGTGCCAGCAGCCATAAGACAGGGCGCGGCTACACCTTC.

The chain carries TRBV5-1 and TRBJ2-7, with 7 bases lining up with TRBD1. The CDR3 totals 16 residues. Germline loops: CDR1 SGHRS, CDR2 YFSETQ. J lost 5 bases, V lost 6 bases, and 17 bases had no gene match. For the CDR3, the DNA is TGCGCCAGCACACCGAAAAGAGGGCAGGGGGTCCACGAGCAGTACTTC. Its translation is CASTPKRGQGVHEQYF.

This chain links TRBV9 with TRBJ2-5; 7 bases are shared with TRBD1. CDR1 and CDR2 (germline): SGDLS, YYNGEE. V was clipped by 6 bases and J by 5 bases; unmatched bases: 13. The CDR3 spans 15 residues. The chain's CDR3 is CASNLEGARLETQYF. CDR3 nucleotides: TGTGCCAGCAATTTAGAGGGGGCGCGGTTGGAGACCCAGTACTTC.

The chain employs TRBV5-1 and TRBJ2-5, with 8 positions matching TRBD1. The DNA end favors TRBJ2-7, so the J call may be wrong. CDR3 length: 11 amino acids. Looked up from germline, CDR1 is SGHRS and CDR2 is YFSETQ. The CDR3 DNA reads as TGCGCCAGTCGCGGACAGGGCGAGCAGTACTTC. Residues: CASRGQGEQYF.

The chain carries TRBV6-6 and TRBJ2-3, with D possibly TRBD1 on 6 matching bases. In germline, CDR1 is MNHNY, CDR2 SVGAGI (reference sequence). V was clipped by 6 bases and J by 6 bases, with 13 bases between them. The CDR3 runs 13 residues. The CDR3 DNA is TGTGCCAGCAGAGTGACAGGCTCGGATACGCAGTATTTT. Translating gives CASRVTGSDTQYF.

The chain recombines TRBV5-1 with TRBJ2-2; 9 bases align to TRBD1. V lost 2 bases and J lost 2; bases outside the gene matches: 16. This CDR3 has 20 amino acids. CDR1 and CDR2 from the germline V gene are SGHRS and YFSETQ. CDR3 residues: CASSLPNGTGQGFNTGELFF. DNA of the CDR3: TGCGCCAGCAGCTTACCTAACGGGACGGGACAGGGCTTCAACACCGGGGAGCTGTTTTTT.

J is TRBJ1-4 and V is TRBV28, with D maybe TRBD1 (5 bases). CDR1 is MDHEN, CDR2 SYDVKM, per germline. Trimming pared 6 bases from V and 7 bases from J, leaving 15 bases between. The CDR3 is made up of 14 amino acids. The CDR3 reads CASRPGTASEKLFF. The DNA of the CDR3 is TGTGCCAGCAGGCCCGGGACCGCCTCTGAAAAACTGTTTTTT.

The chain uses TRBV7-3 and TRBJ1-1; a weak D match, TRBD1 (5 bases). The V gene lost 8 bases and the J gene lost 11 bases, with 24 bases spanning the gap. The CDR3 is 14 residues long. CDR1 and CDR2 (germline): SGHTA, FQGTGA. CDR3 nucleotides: TGTGCCAGCGTAACAGTACTGGACAACACTAATGCTTTCTTT. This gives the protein CASVTVLDNTNAFF.

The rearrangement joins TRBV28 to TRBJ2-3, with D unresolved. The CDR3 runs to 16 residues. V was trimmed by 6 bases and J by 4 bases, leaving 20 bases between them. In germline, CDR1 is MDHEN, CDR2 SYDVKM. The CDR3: CASSEFSGLGSDTQYF. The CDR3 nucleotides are TGTGCCAGCAGCGAGTTTAGTGGTCTTGGTTCAGATACGCAGTATTTT.

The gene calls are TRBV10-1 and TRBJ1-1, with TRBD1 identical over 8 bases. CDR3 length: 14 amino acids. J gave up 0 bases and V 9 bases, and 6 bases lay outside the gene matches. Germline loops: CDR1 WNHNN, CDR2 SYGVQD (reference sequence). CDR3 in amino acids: CASRGTGMNTEAFF. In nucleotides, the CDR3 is TGCGCCAGTAGAGGGACAGGAATGAACACTGAAGCTTTCTTT.

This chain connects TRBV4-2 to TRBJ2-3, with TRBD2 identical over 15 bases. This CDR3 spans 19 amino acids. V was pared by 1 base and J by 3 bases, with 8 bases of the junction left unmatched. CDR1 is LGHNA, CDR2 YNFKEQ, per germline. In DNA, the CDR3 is TGTGCCAGCAGCCAAGGAGGTGGACTAGCGGGGGGGTATACAGATACGCAGTATTTT. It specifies CASSQGGGLAGGYTDTQYF.

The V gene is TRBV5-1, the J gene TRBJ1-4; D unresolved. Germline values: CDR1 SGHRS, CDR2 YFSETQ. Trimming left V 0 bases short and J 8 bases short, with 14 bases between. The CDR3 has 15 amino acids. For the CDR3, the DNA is TGCGCCAGCAGCTTGGGAGGAGCTCTTATAGAAAAACTGTTTTTT. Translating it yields CASSLGGALIEKLFF.

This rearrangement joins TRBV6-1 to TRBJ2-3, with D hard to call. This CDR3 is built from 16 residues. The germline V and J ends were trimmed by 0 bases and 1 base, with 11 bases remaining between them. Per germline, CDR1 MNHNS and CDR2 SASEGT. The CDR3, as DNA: TGTGCCAGCAGTGAAGCTGGCAACTCAGGCACAGATACGCAGTATTTT. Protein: CASSEAGNSGTDTQYF.

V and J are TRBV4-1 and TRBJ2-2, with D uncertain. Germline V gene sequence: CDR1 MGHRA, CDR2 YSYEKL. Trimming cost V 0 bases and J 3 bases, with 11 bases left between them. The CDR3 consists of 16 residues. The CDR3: CASSQEPWADTGELFF. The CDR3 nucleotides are TGCGCCAGCAGCCAAGAACCTTGGGCAGACACCGGGGAGCTGTTTTTT.

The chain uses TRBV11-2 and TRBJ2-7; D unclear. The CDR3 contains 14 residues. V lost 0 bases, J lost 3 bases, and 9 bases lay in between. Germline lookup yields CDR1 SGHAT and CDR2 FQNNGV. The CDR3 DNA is TGTGCCAGCAGCTTAGATCAGGAGTTCTACGAGCAGTACTTC. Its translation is CASSLDQEFYEQYF.

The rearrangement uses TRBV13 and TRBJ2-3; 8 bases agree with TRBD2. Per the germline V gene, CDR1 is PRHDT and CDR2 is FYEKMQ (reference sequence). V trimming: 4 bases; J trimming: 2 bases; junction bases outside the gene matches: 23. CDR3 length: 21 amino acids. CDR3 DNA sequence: TGTGCCAGCAGCTCCAATGCCCGCGGGGTAGCGGGGAGCCTTAACACAGATACGCAGTATTTT. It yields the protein CASSSNARGVAGSLNTDTQYF.

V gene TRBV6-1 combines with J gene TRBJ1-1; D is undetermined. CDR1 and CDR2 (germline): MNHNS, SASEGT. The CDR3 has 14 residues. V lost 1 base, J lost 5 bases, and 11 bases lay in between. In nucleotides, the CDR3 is TGTGCCAGCAGTGAAGAAGGGCGGGAAACTGAAGCTTTCTTT. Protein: CASSEEGRETEAFF.

As DNA, the CDR3 is TGTGCCAGCAGGGAATATCAGCCCCAGCATTTT. This translates into CASREYQPQHF. This rearrangement joins TRBV6-1 to TRBJ1-5, with D unresolved. The CDR3 runs to 11 residues. The V gene's germline CDR1 is MNHNS and CDR2 SASEGT. Trimming removed 6 bases from V and 5 bases from J, with 5 bases in between.

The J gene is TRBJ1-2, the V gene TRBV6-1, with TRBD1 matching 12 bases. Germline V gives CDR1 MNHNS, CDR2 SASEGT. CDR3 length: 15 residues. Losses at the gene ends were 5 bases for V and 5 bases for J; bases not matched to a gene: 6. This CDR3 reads CASSFGTGGGYGYTF. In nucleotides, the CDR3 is TGTGCCAGCAGTTTTGGGACAGGGGGCGGATATGGCTACACCTTC.